Described below is a single T cell receptor beta chain sequence and its context. This clonotype occurred many times. Which antigen it targets is not known. Nothing much larger sits one base from this clone, and base qualities are not available. The data belong to a study of response to subunit inactivated influenza vaccine (dated by TCRdb to between 2018 and 2020). Regarding the complete study: Deep quantitative T cell receptor repertoire profiling was used in the study to track responses to a trivalent subunit inactivated influenza vaccine. Summary of the overall study and its limitations: According to the authors, only a limited number of new T cells may be recruited by each seasonal influenza vaccination.

Libraries were built with RT-PCR. The instrument was an Illumina HiSeq 2500. TCRdb's own reprocessing of the public reads used fastp at Q25 and MiXCR and kept productive beta chains. Identical CDR3 proteins give one entry, which carries the most common genes and DNA. The sample table contains more than 550,000 distinct CDR3 sequences; only one count was recorded for over 9.5% of them. The ten top clones hold roughly a tenth of the sample. The receptor's source is a man aged 50-60 years who received an inactivated influenza vaccine. Donor details come from another sample of the same person, matched by shared clones. The sample here was PBMCs from blood, taken on the day of vaccination.

The DNA is TGCGCCAGCTGCCTTCTGAGCCAAGAGACCCAGTACTTC. This yields the protein CASCLLSQETQYF. Rearrangement joined TRBV5-1 to TRBJ2-5, with no confidently assigned D gene. Counted from cysteine to phenylalanine, this CDR3 has 13 amino acids. Left in the record is the CDR3 DNA by itself, 39 bases read in frame from the first base. Relative to germline, V is 7 bases shorter and J is 1 base shorter, with 11 bases between their ends. Reading the germline V gene gives CDR1 SGHRS and CDR2 YFSETQ.